One sample yielded the 24 T cell receptor beta chains listed below, sequenced in a study of metastatic and nonmetastatic thyroid tumors. Each patient went into thyroid surgery without having received any treatment. Via MiXCR, TCRdb re-called the PCR reads. The repertoire holds about 13,000 clones, roughly 25% seen once, with around 12% in the top ten. Source material: adjacent normal tissue. The receptors derive from a female donor with papillary thyroid cancer or a benign thyroid nodule (not recorded which). Some clones in this sample may be carry-over from other donors' samples.

V gene TRBV24-1 combines with J gene TRBJ1-1; D call uncertain. This CDR3 comprises 17 residues. Germline CDR1 KGHDR, CDR2 SFDVKD. Between the trimmed V and J ends, which lost 7 bases and 0 bases, there was a span of 20 bases. This CDR3 reads CATRPLGGILLNTEAFF. In DNA, the CDR3 is TGTGCCACCAGGCCCTTGGGCGGGATATTATTGAACACTGAAGCTTTCTTT.

This clone was recorded a few times. This rearrangement joins TRBV12-3 or TRBV12-4 to TRBJ2-1; the D gene is possibly TRBD1 (5 bases). V gave up 2 bases and J gave up 13 bases, with 15 bases separating them. There are 13 residues in the CDR3. Here the CDR3 DNA reads TGTGCCAGCAGTTTAATGGTGTTAGACAGCCAGTTCTTC. Translated, it gives CASSLMVLDSQFF.

This clone was seen many times. This rearrangement joins TRBV5-6 to TRBJ2-7, with D unclear. Germline CDR1 and CDR2: SGHDT and YYEEEE. V lost 0 bases and J lost 1, with 5 bases in between. The CDR3 sequence is 13 residues long. In nucleotides, the CDR3 is TGTGCCAGCAGCTTGGTGCATTCCTACGAGCAGTACTTC. Amino acids: CASSLVHSYEQYF.

This clone was detected only a few times. The genes are TRBV5-1 and TRBJ1-1; maybe TRBD1 (5 bases). There are 16 residues in the CDR3. V shed 0 bases and J shed 5 bases, with 17 bases lying between them. Germline CDR1 reads SGHRS; CDR2 reads YFSETQ. CDR3 loop: CASSLVGTDGGTEAFF. The CDR3 region has the DNA TGCGCCAGCAGCTTGGTGGGGACGGATGGGGGAACTGAAGCTTTCTTT.

This chain links TRBV11-3 with TRBJ1-1, with D possibly TRBD1 on 6 matching bases. This CDR3 is 12 amino acids long. Germline V gene lookup returns CDR1 SGHNT and CDR2 YENEEA. V was clipped by 5 bases and J by 8 bases, with 12 bases between them. As DNA, the CDR3 is TGTGCCAGCAGCGCCCGAACAGGGGAAGCTTTCTTT. It yields the protein CASSARTGEAFF. The full variable domain, with the rest looked up from reference TRBV11-3 and TRBJ1-1, is EAGVVQSPRYKIIEKKQPVAFWCNPISGHNTLYWYLQNLGQGPELLIRYENEEAVDDSQLPKDRFSAERLKGVDSTLKIQPAELGDSAVYLCASSARTGEAFFGQGTRLTVV.

This clone has just a few counts. The chain uses TRBV28 and TRBJ2-7; the D gene could be TRBD1 or TRBD2 (5 bases each). Germline CDR1 reads MDHEN; CDR2 reads SYDVKM. With 8 bases removed from V and 2 bases from J, the gap between germline ends came to 10 bases. The CDR3 loop spans 12 amino acids. The CDR3 here is CASRDPAYEQYF. The CDR3 nucleotides read TGTGCCAGCCGGGACCCCGCCTACGAGCAGTACTTC. Full variable domain (missing parts from reference TRBV28 and TRBJ2-7): DVKVTQSSRYLVKRTGEKVFLECVQDMDHENMFWYRQDPGLGLRLIYFSYDVKMKEKGDIPEGYSVSREKKERFSLILESASTNQTSMYLCASRDPAYEQYFGPGTRLTVT.

This clone was observed many times. This sequence joins TRBV4-2 and TRBJ2-5; D is undetermined. Germline V gene data show CDR1 as LGHNA and CDR2 as YNFKEQ. Trimming left V 2 bases short and J 1 base short, with 8 bases between. This CDR3 has 14 amino acids. For the CDR3, the DNA is TGTGCCAGCAGCCAACCGACTGTCCAAGAGACCCAGTACTTC. This encodes CASSQPTVQETQYF.

Ten or more counts support this clone. This chain's CDR3 is CASSQSPAGVTEAFF. The CDR3 nucleotides read TGCGCCAGCAGCCAAAGCCCGGCAGGGGTAACTGAAGCTTTCTTT. The chain carries TRBV4-1 and TRBJ1-1; D perhaps matches TRBD1 (6 bases). V lost 2 bases and J lost 5, with 15 bases in between. The CDR3 totals 15 residues. CDR1 is MGHRA and CDR2 is YSYEKL in the germline V gene.

This clone has a count of ten or more. This CDR3 reads CASSSRGRESADTQYF. The DNA for the CDR3 is TGTGCCAGCAGCTCCCGGGGGCGGGAGTCTGCAGATACGCAGTATTTT. The chain joins TRBV5-4 to TRBJ2-3; TRBD2 might be the D (7 bases). Germline CDR1 is SGHNT and CDR2 is YYREEE (reference sequence). V was clipped by 3 bases and J by 4 bases, with 18 bases between them. The length of the CDR3 is 16 residues.

The rearrangement joins TRBV11-1 to TRBJ2-1, with a possible D match to TRBD2 (5 bases). Per germline, CDR1 SGHAT and CDR2 FQDESV (reference sequence). The CDR3 spans 15 residues. V was shortened by 1 base and J by 7 bases, with 14 bases between the two germline ends. CDR3 sequence reads: CASSLGHGGGNEQFF. CDR3 DNA sequence: TGTGCCAGCAGCTTAGGTCATGGAGGCGGAAATGAGCAGTTCTTC.

In this sample, this clone turned up many times. A junction end diverges from the germline sequence, so it may reflect a read error. The chain is built from TRBV7-7 and TRBJ2-5, with 16 bases identical to TRBD2. Per the germline V gene, CDR1 is SSHAT and CDR2 is FNYEAQ (reference sequence). CDR3 length: 23 amino acids. CDR3 loop: CASSLVWDRVFGTSGREQETQYF. CDR3 DNA: TGTGCTAGCAGCTTAGTCTGGGACAGGGTGTTCGGGACTAGCGGGAGGGAACAAGAGACCCAGTACTTC. The complete variable domain, with remaining parts taken from reference TRBV7-7 and TRBJ2-5, reads GAGVSQSPRYKVTKRGQDVTLRCDPISSHATLYWYQQALGQGPEFLTYFNYEAQPDKSGLPSDRFSAERPEGSISTLTIQRTEQRDSAMYRCASSLVWDRVFGTSGREQETQYFGPGTRLLVL.

This clone has a count of ten or more. J is TRBJ2-4 and V is TRBV3-1; D call uncertain. The V end was cut by 1 base, the J end by 8 bases, with 9 bases between. Germline CDR1 is LGHDT and CDR2 is YNNKEL (reference sequence). The CDR3 spans 13 residues. Here the CDR3 DNA reads TGTGCCAGCAGCCAAGGGCTCACTCACATTCAGTACTTC. Its protein product is CASSQGLTHIQYF.

Sample share makes this clone medium-sized. This chain uses TRBV5-1 with TRBJ2-7; no clear D. The CDR3 extends over 14 amino acids. V lost 0 bases and J 5 bases, leaving 12 bases between the germline ends. The germline V gene encodes CDR1 SGHRS and CDR2 YFSETQ. CDR3 bases: TGCGCCAGCAGCTTGGACCGACAACCCGACGAGCAGTACTTC. Its translation is CASSLDRQPDEQYF. The full variable domain, with the rest looked up from reference TRBV5-1 and TRBJ2-7, is KAGVTQTPRYLIKTRGQQVTLSCSPISGHRSVSWYQQTPGQGLQFLFEYFSETQRNKGNFPGRFSGRQFSNSRSEMNVSTLELGDSALYLCASSLDRQPDEQYFGPGTRLTVT.

This clone was seen a handful of times. Mismatch with germline at one junction end may stem from a read error. Other DNA sequences in the sample encode the same CDR3. This rearrangement joins TRBV12-3 or TRBV12-4 to TRBJ1-1, with no clear D. This CDR3 has 14 amino acids. The CDR3: CASSFGGMNTEAFF. The DNA of the CDR3 is TGCGCCAGCAGTTTTGGCGGGATGAACACTGAAGCTTTCTTT.

In regard to this clone: This may be a read error: a much more frequent sequence differs by one nucleotide. No conserved phenylalanine or tryptophan is present at the end of the CDR3, so a read error is the likely explanation. J is TRBJ1-2 and V is TRBV20-1; the D gene is possibly TRBD1 (6 bases). The length of the CDR3 is 14 residues. The V end lost 3 bases, the J end lost 5 bases, and 16 bases lay between the germline ends. Germline lookup yields CDR1 DFQATT and CDR2 SNEGSKA (reference sequence). This chain's CDR3 is CSASTAQGKYGYTS. The CDR3 nucleotides are TGCAGTGCTAGTACCGCCCAGGGGAAATATGGCTACACCTCC.

The chain couples TRBV7-3 to TRBJ2-1; the D gene is possibly TRBD2 (6 bases). With 0 bases removed from V and 4 bases from J, the gap between germline ends came to 16 bases. The CDR3 covers 17 residues. Germline V gene lookup returns CDR1 SGHTA and CDR2 FQGTGA. The DNA for the CDR3 is TGTGCCAGCAGCTTAACCGGGCACAGCGGGCCTTACAATGAGCAGTTCTTC. Translated: CASSLTGHSGPYNEQFF.

Concerning this clone itself: This likely comes from a read error, as the CDR3 has no conserved phenylalanine or tryptophan at its end. The rearrangement uses TRBV9 and TRBJ2-7; D gene uncertain. This CDR3 contains 14 residues. Per the germline V gene, CDR1 is SGDLS and CDR2 is YYNGEE. V was pared by 4 bases and J by 9 bases, with 20 bases between. The CDR3 loop reads CASSPRPPGYGQYC. In DNA, the CDR3 is TGTGCCAGCAGCCCTAGACCGCCAGGCTATGGGCAGTACTGC.

The CDR3 nucleotides are TGTGCCAGCAGCTTAGGTTACACTGAAGCTTTCTTT. It encodes CASSLGYTEAFF. The V gene is TRBV7-8, the J gene TRBJ1-1; the D is unclear. Trimming stripped 1 base from V and 3 bases from J, with 3 bases between. The CDR3 contains 12 residues. Looked up from germline, CDR1 is SGHVS and CDR2 is FQNEAQ.

This clone occurred a few times. This chain connects TRBV6-4 to TRBJ1-2; no firm D call. Looked up from germline, CDR1 is MRHNA and CDR2 is SNTAGT. Trimming stripped 5 bases from V and 4 bases from J, with 8 bases between. The CDR3 length is 12 residues. CDR3 sequence (DNA): TGTGCCAGCAGTTACTTCCCCTATGGCTACACCTTC. This translates into CASSYFPYGYTF.

This clone has at least ten counts. The V call is TRBV20-1, the J call TRBJ2-3, with TRBD2 identical over 7 bases. The CDR3 extends over 12 amino acids. The germline gives CDR1 DFQATT, CDR2 SNEGSKA (reference sequence). V dropped 8 bases and J dropped 4; count of bases not matched to a gene: 6. In DNA form, the CDR3 reads TGCAGTTCAGGGAGGGCAGCAGATACGCAGTATTTT. Translating gives CSSGRAADTQYF.

This clone has a handful of counts. A read error is possible here, since a much larger clone lies one base away. Other DNA variants within this sample encode the same CDR3. The rearrangement links TRBV29-1 to TRBJ2-5; 9 bases are a match to TRBD1. The CDR3 has 17 amino acids. Losses at the gene ends were 0 bases for V and 5 bases for J; bases not matched to a gene: 13. Germline values: CDR1 SQVTM, CDR2 ANQGSEA. DNA of the CDR3: TGCAGCGTTGAAGATTGGGACAGGGATAGGTCCAGGGAGACCCAGTACTTC. Residues: CSVEDWDRDRSRETQYF.

This clone was detected a few times. The junction departs from germline at one end; a sequencing error may be responsible. This chain links TRBV6-2 or TRBV6-3 with TRBJ1-4, with 8 bases lining up with TRBD1. CDR3 length: 16 amino acids. Germline-derived CDR1 and CDR2 are MNHEY and SVGEGT. The CDR3 DNA follows: TGTGCCAGCAGCTACTGGGGGACAGGCCGGAGGGAAAAACTGTTTTTT. This sequence encodes CASSYWGTGRREKLFF.

The sample holds a few counts of this clone. The V gene is TRBV19, the J gene TRBJ2-3; 11 nucleotides line up with TRBD2. The J segment lost 4 bases and the V segment lost 6 bases, leaving 6 bases of the junction unmatched. The CDR3 runs 15 residues. The germline V gene encodes CDR1 LNHDA and CDR2 SQIVND (reference sequence). The CDR3 DNA reads as TGTGCCAGTAGCAAGGGACTAGCGGACCCAGATACGCAGTATTTT. This codes for CASSKGLADPDTQYF.

This clone has a handful of counts. The chain employs TRBV7-6 and TRBJ2-1, with 7 bases aligning to TRBD2. CDR1 is SGHVS, CDR2 FNYEAQ, per germline. The CDR3 spans 17 residues. The junction had 9 bases not matched to a gene; V was cut back by 0 bases and J by 4 bases. As DNA, the CDR3 is TGTGCCAGCAGCTTAGCGGGGAGGGCAGTCGGGTACAATGAGCAGTTCTTC. Amino acids: CASSLAGRAVGYNEQFF.